Listed below are T cell receptor beta chains from one sample, sequenced in a study of CD8 T cells in Susac syndrome. Using its own MiXCR run on the immunoSEQ multiplex PCR reads, TCRdb lists one record per CDR3 protein. This table has a few hundred thousand distinct CDR3 sequences, roughly 85% appearing once. What was sequenced was CD8+ T cells from PBMCs. These receptors all come from a human donor with multiple sclerosis. CDR3s include the opening cysteine and the closing phenylalanine or tryptophan. Fields, in order: D gene, J gene, V gene, clone size, CDR3 DNA, CDR3 protein. The D gene is left open where the match is weak. A row's size may be missing; if present it is once, few, many or a size class.

>TRBD2|TRBJ2-1|TRBV27|-
TGTGCCAGCCTCAGGGCGGGGGACAATGAGCAGTTCTTC
CASLRAGDNEQFF
>-|TRBJ2-1|TRBV7-6|-
TGTGCCAGCAGCTTAGGGGCAAATAGGCGGGACCTCTACAATGAGCAGTTCTTC
CASSLGANRRDLYNEQFF
>TRBD2|TRBJ2-1|TRBV7-2|-
TGTGCCAGCACGGAGCGGGACCCCTACAATGAGCAGTTCTTC
CASTERDPYNEQFF
>-|TRBJ2-3|TRBV7-9|-
TGTGCCAGCAGCTCAGGGGCAGCGGTGGGTGCAGATACGCAGTATTTT
CASSSGAAVGADTQYF
>-|TRBJ2-2|TRBV9|-
TGTGCCAGCAGCCCAGAACAGGGGGGGAGCACCGGGGAGCTGTTTTTT
CASSPEQGGSTGELFF
>TRBD1|TRBJ2-6|TRBV27|-
TGTGCCAGCAGTTCTCAGAGGGGGCCTGGGGCCAACGTCCTGACTTTC
CASSSQRGPGANVLTF
>TRBD1|TRBJ1-1|TRBV4-2|few
TGTGCCAGCAGCCACGGGACAGGGGGAACGAACACTGAAGCTTTCTTT
CASSHGTGGTNTEAFF
>-|TRBJ2-2|TRBV27|-
TGTGCCAGCAGTCCCCTCGTTCTTGCGGGACTGAACACCGGGGAGCTGTTTTTT
CASSPLVLAGLNTGELFF
>-|TRBJ2-1|TRBV12-3/TRBV12-4|-
TGTGCCAGCAGTTTAGTCCCTCGGCATGAGCAGTTCTTC
CASSLVPRHEQFF
>-|TRBJ2-7|TRBV30|-
TGTGCCTGGAGCGGCAGGGAGACCTACGAGCAGTACTTC
CAWSGRETYEQYF